The rows below give T cell receptor beta chains drawn from one sample of a study of cytomegalovirus exposure and HLA in healthy donors. Using immunoSEQ multiplex PCR, the repertoire was profiled, and TCRdb retains in-frame clones only, with some absent. The data show some 95,000 clones, around four fifths seen once. The sample comprised PBMCs. These receptors were taken from a man aged 50-59 years in good health and CMV-seropositive. Each CDR3 is given with its conserved first and last residue. The order of the fields is V gene, clone size, D gene, J gene, CDR3 protein, CDR3 DNA. The D gene is left open where the match is weak. The size entry is marked missing in some rows and otherwise reads once, few, many or a size class.

>TRBV2|once|NA|TRBJ2-5
CASSGWGPQYF
TGTGCCAGCAGTGGGTGGGGGCCCCAGTACTTC
>TRBV14|few|TRBD2|TRBJ2-1
CASSQGALTSGGYNEQFF
TGTGCCAGCAGCCAAGGAGCGCTGACTAGCGGTGGGTACAATGAGCAGTTCTTC
>TRBV9|NA|TRBD1|TRBJ1-4
CASSVVAGGPNEKLFF
TGTGCCAGCAGCGTAGTCGCAGGGGGCCCTAATGAAAAACTGTTTTTT
>TRBV5-4|NA|TRBD1|TRBJ1-6
CASSLAQTGCESPLHF
TGTGCCAGCAGCTTGGCCCAGACAGGGTGTGAATCACCCCTCCACTTT
>TRBV4-3|NA|NA|TRBJ1-6
CASSQDSSYNSPLNF
TGCGCCAGCAGCCAAGATAGCTCCTATAATTCACCCCTCAACTTT
>TRBV2|NA|NA|TRBJ1-2
CASSEGGTGYTF
TGTGCCAGCAGTGAAGGCGGGACTGGCTACACCTTC
>TRBV6-5|NA|NA|TRBJ1-6
CASSRQYSYNSPLHF
TGTGCCAGCAGCCGACAGTACTCCTATAATTCACCCCTCCACTTT
>TRBV27|NA|TRBD1|TRBJ2-7
CASSLGQGGNEQYF
TGTGCCAGCAGTTTGGGACAGGGCGGGAACGAGCAGTACTTC
>TRBV4-2|NA|NA|TRBJ2-1
CASSQTGVARNEQFF
TGTGCCAGCAGCCAGACGGGGGTCGCGCGCAATGAGCAGTTCTTC
>TRBV18|NA|TRBD2|TRBJ2-3
CASFPSGGTDTQYF
TGTGCCAGCTTCCCTAGCGGGGGCACAGATACGCAGTATTTT
>TRBV28|NA|NA|TRBJ1-1
CASSFRQTYFNTEAFF
TGTGCCAGCAGTTTCAGGCAGACCTATTTTAACACTGAAGCTTTCTTT
>TRBV9|NA|NA|TRBJ1-2
CASSVGTDPNYGYTF
TGTGCCAGCAGCGTAGGGACAGACCCTAACTATGGCTACACCTTC
>TRBV2|NA|NA|TRBJ1-1
CASSEGGPRAFF
TGTGCCAGCAGTGAAGGGGGGCCTAGAGCTTTCTTT
>TRBV10-3|few|NA|TRBJ2-5
CATGGAGGRETQYF
TGTGCCACCGGGGGGGCAGGGGGTCGAGAGACCCAGTACTTC
>TRBV7-9|few|NA|TRBJ2-2
CSSSYPVFKPNTGELFF
TGTTCCAGCAGCTACCCGGTTTTCAAACCGAACACCGGGGAGCTGTTTTTT
>TRBV19|few|TRBD1|TRBJ2-2
CASARGQGSTGELFF
TGTGCCAGTGCGAGGGGACAGGGGAGCACCGGGGAGCTGTTTTTT
>TRBV5-1|NA|NA|TRBJ2-7
CASSLQGPYEQYF
TGCGCCAGCAGCTTGCAGGGCCCCTACGAGCAGTACTTC
>TRBV5-8|few|TRBD2|TRBJ2-7
CASSSGTSGGNYEQYF
TGTGCCAGCAGCTCGGGGACTAGCGGGGGTAACTACGAGCAGTACTTC
>TRBV19|NA|TRBD1|TRBJ1-6
CASNRDRINSPLNF
TGTGCCAGTAACCGGGACAGGATAAATTCACCCCTCAACTTT
>TRBV6-5|medium-sized|NA|TRBJ1-6
CATRTGSSYNSPLHF
TGTGCCACCAGGACGGGGAGCTCCTATAATTCACCCCTCCACTTT
>TRBV4-3|NA|TRBD2|TRBJ2-7
CASSQVRGGSYEQYF
TGCGCCAGCAGCCAAGTTCGCGGGGGCTCCTACGAGCAGTACTTC
>TRBV19|NA|NA|TRBJ1-5
CASSNRQASNQPQHF
TGTGCCAGTAGTAACCGACAGGCTAGCAATCAGCCCCAGCATTTT
>TRBV6-1|NA|NA|TRBJ1-6
CASSSGYNSPLHF
TGTGCCAGCAGCTCAGGTTATAATTCACCCCTCCACTTT
>TRBV30|NA|TRBD1|TRBJ1-3
CAWGDRFENTIYF
TGTGCCTGGGGGGACAGGTTTGAAAACACCATATATTTT
>TRBV4-1|NA|NA|TRBJ1-5
CASSQVRFIAINQPQHF
TGCGCCAGCAGCCAAGTTAGGTTTATAGCAATTAATCAGCCCCAGCATTTT
>TRBV7-9|NA|TRBD1|TRBJ1-6
CASRKDRGPRGRNSPLNF
TGTGCCAGCAGAAAAGACAGGGGGCCTAGAGGGCGGAATTCACCCCTCAACTTT
>TRBV7-2|NA|TRBD1|TRBJ2-2
CASSFVGTGGRGGTGELFF
TGTGCCAGCAGCTTCGTCGGGACAGGGGGCCGTGGGGGCACCGGGGAGCTGTTTTTT
>TRBV7-6|NA|NA|TRBJ2-3
CASSLQGADTQYF
TGTGCCAGCAGCTTACAGGGCGCAGATACGCAGTATTTT
>TRBV15|NA|NA|TRBJ1-1
CATSSPDKVYEAFF
TGTGCCACCAGCAGCCCGGACAAAGTATATGAAGCTTTCTTT
>TRBV5-1|NA|TRBD1|TRBJ1-2
CASSLAGTDYGYTF
TGCGCCAGCAGCTTGGCCGGGACAGATTATGGCTACACCTTC
>TRBV30|NA|NA|TRBJ1-5
CAWSRGGPQPQHF
TGTGCCTGGAGTAGGGGGGGTCCTCAGCCCCAGCATTTT
>TRBV7-8|few|NA|TRBJ2-5
CASSPQGRETQYF
TGTGCCAGCAGCCCCCAGGGAAGAGAGACCCAGTACTTC
>TRBV6-1|NA|NA|TRBJ2-7
CASSVTVASYEQYF
TGTGCCAGCAGTGTGACAGTTGCATCCTACGAGCAGTACTTC
>TRBV10-1|NA|TRBD1|TRBJ2-2
CATTQGQGTRGTGELFF
TGCGCCACCACGCAGGGACAGGGGACGAGAGGCACCGGGGAGCTGTTTTTT
>TRBV5-1|once|TRBD1|TRBJ1-6
CASSLRQGNSPLHF
TGCGCCAGCAGCCTTCGACAGGGAAATTCACCCCTCCACTTT
>TRBV7-9|NA|TRBD2|TRBJ2-3
CASRSSGGRTDTQYF
TGTGCCAGCAGGTCGAGCGGGGGGCGCACAGATACGCAGTATTTT
>TRBV13|NA|TRBD1|TRBJ1-2
CASSSGTVYGYTF
TGTGCCAGCAGCTCCGGGACAGTTTATGGCTACACCTTC
>TRBV18|few|NA|TRBJ2-6
CASSRNQNPGANVLTF
TGTGCCAGCTCACGAAACCAGAATCCTGGGGCCAACGTCCTGACTTTC
>TRBV5-4|NA|TRBD2|TRBJ2-1
CASNLRTSGSNEQFF
TGTGCCAGCAACCTTCGGACTAGCGGATCCAATGAGCAGTTCTTC
>TRBV11-1|NA|NA|TRBJ1-2
CASSSNRDNYGYTF
TGTGCCAGCAGCTCTAACAGGGATAACTATGGCTACACCTTC
>TRBV11-1|NA|NA|TRBJ2-1
CASSLAGGPSYNEQFF
TGTGCCAGCAGCTTAGCGGGGGGACCCTCCTACAATGAGCAGTTCTTC
>TRBV5-4|NA|NA|TRBJ2-2
CASRAANTGELFF
TGTGCCAGCAGGGCAGCGAACACCGGGGAGCTGTTTTTT
>TRBV9|NA|NA|TRBJ2-5
CASSVGGSTGPESQYF
TGTGCCAGCAGCGTAGGGGGCTCCACAGGGCCGGAGAGCCAGTACTTC
>TRBV4-3|NA|TRBD1|TRBJ2-7
CASSGRDRGSHEQYF
TGCGCCAGCAGCGGCCGGGACAGGGGTTCCCACGAGCAGTACTTC
>TRBV7-8|NA|TRBD1|TRBJ2-6
CASSTSPTGSGANVLTF
TGTGCCAGCAGCACTAGTCCGACAGGGTCTGGGGCCAACGTCCTGACTTTC
>TRBV10-2|NA|NA|TRBJ2-2
CASSLISGELFF
TGCGCCAGCAGTCTAATATCCGGGGAGCTGTTTTTT
>TRBV30|NA|NA|TRBJ2-5
CAWSRVQETQYF
TGTGCCTGGAGTCGGGTCCAAGAGACCCAGTACTTC
>TRBV4-1|few|NA|TRBJ1-1
CASSQDDMAGLEAFF
TGCGCCAGCAGCCAAGATGATATGGCGGGACTTGAAGCTTTCTTT
>TRBV4-1|NA|TRBD2|TRBJ2-3
CASSLDGGDTQYF
TGCGCCAGCAGCCTGGACGGGGGGGATACGCAGTATTTT
>TRBV5-1|NA|NA|TRBJ1-4
CASSIQFSAPNEKLFF
TGCGCCAGCAGCATCCAATTCAGTGCCCCAAACGAAAAACTGTTTTTT
>TRBV5-1|NA|NA|TRBJ1-2
CASSLNSDPNYGYPF
TGCGCCAGCAGCTTGAATTCAGACCCTAACTATGGCTACCCCTTC
>TRBV6-6|once|NA|TRBJ1-2
CASSPSAGAGGGYTF
TGTGCCAGCAGTCCTTCGGCAGGGGCGGGAGGAGGCTACACCTTC
>TRBV5-5|NA|NA|TRBJ2-5
CASSLAPLGGDDHF
TGTGCCAGCAGCTTGGCCCCGCTAGGGGGGGACGACCACTTC
>TRBV19|NA|TRBD2|TRBJ2-1
CASRQAGGNHEQFF
TGTGCCAGTAGGCAAGCGGGGGGCAACCATGAGCAGTTCTTC
>TRBV18|NA|NA|TRBJ1-1
CASSPARLMNTEAFF
TGTGCCAGCTCACCAGCCAGGTTAATGAACACTGAAGCTTTCTTT